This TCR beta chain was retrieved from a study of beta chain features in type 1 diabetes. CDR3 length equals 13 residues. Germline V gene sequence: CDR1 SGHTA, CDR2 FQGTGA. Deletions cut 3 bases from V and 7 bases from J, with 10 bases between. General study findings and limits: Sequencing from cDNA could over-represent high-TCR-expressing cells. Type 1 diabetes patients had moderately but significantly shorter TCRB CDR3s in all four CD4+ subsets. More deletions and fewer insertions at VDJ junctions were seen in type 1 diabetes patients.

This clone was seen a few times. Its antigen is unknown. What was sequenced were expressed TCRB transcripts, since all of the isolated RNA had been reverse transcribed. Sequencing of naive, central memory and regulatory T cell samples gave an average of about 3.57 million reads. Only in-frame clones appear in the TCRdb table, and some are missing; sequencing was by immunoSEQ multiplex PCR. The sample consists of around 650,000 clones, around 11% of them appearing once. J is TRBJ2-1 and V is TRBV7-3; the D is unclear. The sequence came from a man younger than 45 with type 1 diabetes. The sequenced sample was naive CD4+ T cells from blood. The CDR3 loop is CASSFFGQNEQFF. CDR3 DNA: TGTGCCAGCAGCTTTTTCGGCCAGAATGAGCAGTTCTTC.